The entry below gives a single TCR beta chain sequence along with its context. Antigen specificity is unknown. PCR primers comprised 60 Vbeta and 13 Jbeta primers. Generated by immunoSEQ multiplex PCR, the TCRdb table keeps only in-frame clones and is missing some. In the table there are over 150,000 clones, 75% to 85% of which are singletons. The CDR3 sequence is 12 residues long. The germline CDR1 and CDR2 sequences are SGHNT and YYREEE (reference sequence). Trimming removed 10 bases at V and 3 bases at J, with 13 bases between. This specimen comes from a study of cytomegalovirus exposure and HLA in healthy donors. The study, taken as a whole, reports: Highly shared sequence variants in one cluster were likely a sequencing artifact. A later analysis linked a missense DCLRE1C variant to TCR beta V- and J-gene trimming. A later analysis showed that HLA-associated TCR beta chains had undergone more clonal expansion than equally common others. A prior analysis recorded that most TCR beta V segments were productive about 87% or about 30% of the time.

This clonotype was sampled from a girl aged 2 to 10 in good health and CMV-seropositive. The sample was PBMCs. This chain joins TRBV5-4 and TRBJ1-2; TRBD1 might be the D (6 bases). CDR3 DNA sequence: TGTGCCGGTTCTGCAGGGGACTATGGCTACACCTTC. Translation gives CAGSAGDYGYTF.